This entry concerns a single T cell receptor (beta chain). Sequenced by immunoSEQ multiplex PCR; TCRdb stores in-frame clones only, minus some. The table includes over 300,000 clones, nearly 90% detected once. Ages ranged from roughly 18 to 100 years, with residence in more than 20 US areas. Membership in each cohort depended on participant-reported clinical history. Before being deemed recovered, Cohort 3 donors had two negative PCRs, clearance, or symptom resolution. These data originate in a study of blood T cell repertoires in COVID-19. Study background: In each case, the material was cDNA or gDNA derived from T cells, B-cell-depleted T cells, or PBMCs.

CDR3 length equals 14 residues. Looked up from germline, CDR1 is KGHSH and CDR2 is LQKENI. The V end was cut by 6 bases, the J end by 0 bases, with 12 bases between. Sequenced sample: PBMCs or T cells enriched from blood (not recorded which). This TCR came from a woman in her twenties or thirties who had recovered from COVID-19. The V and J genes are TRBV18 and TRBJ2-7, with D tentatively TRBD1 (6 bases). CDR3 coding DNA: TGTGCCAGCTCCCCTGGGGGCCCCTCCTACGAGCAGTACTTC. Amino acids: CASSPGGPSYEQYF.